These 8 T cell receptor beta chains came from one sample sequenced in a study of cytomegalovirus exposure and HLA in healthy donors. The repertoire was sequenced with immunoSEQ multiplex PCR; TCRdb's copy has only in-frame clones and lacks some. The sample lists fewer than 200,000 clones; approximately 96% were seen once. The sample comprised PBMCs. The receptors derive from a woman aged 18 to 35 in good health and CMV-seronegative.

This clone was detected once. The chain combines TRBV7-2 with TRBJ1-1; D unresolved. The CDR3 consists of 13 residues. Looked up from germline, CDR1 is SGHTA and CDR2 is FQGNSA. V lost 5 bases and J lost 6, with 13 bases in between. The CDR3 region has the DNA TGTGCCAGCAGCGAACGGGGTGGGGCTGAAGCTTTCTTT. Translated, it gives CASSERGGAEAFF.

The rearrangement joins TRBV30 to TRBJ2-3; 9 bases agree with TRBD1. Trimming cost V 2 bases and J 4 bases; bases outside gene matches: 7. Germline V gives CDR1 GTSNPN, CDR2 SVGIG (reference sequence). The CDR3 is made up of 15 amino acids. The CDR3 sequence is CAWSSRDREADTQYF. The CDR3 bases are TGTGCCTGGAGTTCGAGGGACAGGGAAGCAGATACGCAGTATTTT.

The V call is TRBV15, the J call TRBJ2-7, with a tentative D call TRBD1 (5 bases). V shed 0 bases and J shed 5 bases, with 17 bases lying between them. This CDR3 has 16 amino acids. Germline CDR1 LNHNV, CDR2 YYDKDF (reference sequence). The CDR3 coding sequence is TGTGCCACCAGCAGAGATCCGGGCAGGGTGCTGGACGAGCAGTACTTC. It encodes CATSRDPGRVLDEQYF. Drawing the rest from reference TRBV15 and TRBJ2-7, the complete variable domain is DAMVIQNPRYQVTQFGKPVTLSCSQTLNHNVMYWYQQKSSQAPKLLFHYYDKDFNNEADTPDNFQSRRPNTSFCFLDIRSPGLGDTAMYLCATSRDPGRVLDEQYFGPGTRLTVT.

This chain links TRBV5-4 with TRBJ2-2, with TRBD1 identical over 8 bases. J lost 5 bases, V lost 3 bases, and 6 bases had no gene match. The germline gives CDR1 SGHNT, CDR2 YYREEE (reference sequence). The CDR3 totals 15 residues. The CDR3 DNA reads as TGTGCCAGCAGCTCCAGGGGGCGCGGGACCGGGGAGCTGTTTTTT. Encoded protein: CASSSRGRGTGELFF.

This rearrangement joins TRBV30 to TRBJ2-3, with 8 bases that match TRBD2. J lost 1 base, V lost 7 bases, and 7 bases had no gene match. This CDR3 spans 14 amino acids. Germline assignment: CDR1 GTSNPN and CDR2 SVGIG (reference sequence). CDR3 protein: CAFSGGRGTDTQYF. The CDR3 DNA reads as TGTGCCTTCTCGGGGGGGCGGGGCACAGATACGCAGTATTTT. Looking up the rest from reference TRBV30 and TRBJ2-3 gives the full variable domain: SQTIHQWPATLVQPVGSPLSLECTVEGTSNPNLYWYRQAAGRGLQLLFYSVGIGQISSEVPQNLSASRPQDRQFILSSKKLLLSDSGFYLCAFSGGRGTDTQYFGPGTRLTVL.

This chain links TRBV7-3 with TRBJ1-1, with 7 bases aligning to TRBD1. The CDR3 consists of 15 residues. V was pared by 2 bases and J by 4 bases, with 7 bases of the junction left unmatched. Germline V CDR1 and CDR2: SGHTA, FQGTGA. CDR3 loop: CASSLGAGGSTEAFF. The CDR3 DNA follows: TGTGCCAGCAGCTTAGGGGCAGGGGGGAGCACTGAAGCTTTCTTT.

This chain uses TRBV6-5 with TRBJ1-2; no clear D gene. The CDR3 is 15 residues long. Trimming took off 0 bases at V and 2 bases at J, with 10 bases between the two ends. Germline lookup yields CDR1 MNHEY and CDR2 SVGAGI. CDR3 DNA sequence: TGTGCCAGCAGTTACTCTGGGCAGACAAACTATGGCTACACCTTC. It is translated as CASSYSGQTNYGYTF.

The chain recombines TRBV29-1 with TRBJ1-4; 9 nucleotides line up with TRBD1. This CDR3 has 15 amino acids. The ends lost 5 bases at V and 4 bases at J; junction bases unmatched: 8. Germline CDR1 reads SQVTM; CDR2 reads ANQGSEA. CDR3 sequence (DNA): TGCAGCGTTCTCCTTACAGGGGGCCTTAATGAAAAACTGTTTTTT. It yields the protein CSVLLTGGLNEKLFF.